This entry describes one T cell receptor beta chain. As yet, its antigen is unknown. The entry originates in a study of T cells in Graves' hyperthyroidism and ophthalmopathy. The wider study: Upon initial diagnosis and before any treatment, peripheral blood was collected. Broader study findings: The model predicted ophthalmopathy a median roughly 6.5 months before onset.

From RNA transcripts, TCR beta CDR3 regions were amplified. The HTBI primer set drove a first-round RT-PCR of the TCR CDR3. TCRdb redid the calling of the multiplex PCR reads with MiXCR, one entry per CDR3 protein. The repertoire holds hundreds of thousands of distinct CDR3 sequences, with roughly 17% as singletons. Criteria for exclusion of patients were uncontrolled infection, other autoimmune disease, pregnancy or lactation. This receptor was identified in a young woman with Graves' hyperthyroidism. What was sequenced was blood.

The CDR3 here is CSATSTSGRVNEQFF. The DNA of the CDR3 is TGCAGTGCTACCTCGACTAGCGGGAGAGTGAATGAGCAGTTCTTC. The chain couples TRBV20-1 to TRBJ2-1, with 12 bases that match TRBD2. The CDR3 spans 15 residues. V shed 4 bases, J shed 7 bases, and the junction held 8 bases outside the gene matches. Germline loops: CDR1 DFQATT, CDR2 SNEGSKA (reference sequence).